Presented here are 23 T cell receptor beta chains from one specimen sequenced in a study of cytomegalovirus exposure and HLA in healthy donors. PCR amplification relied on 60 Vbeta primers (plus 13 Jbeta primers). The method was immunoSEQ multiplex PCR; TCRdb's version includes in-frame clones alone and lacks a portion of them. Here the sample spans fewer than 90,000 clones, approximately 77% being singletons. The sample consisted of PBMCs. These receptors all come from a man aged 30 to 39 in good health and CMV-seronegative.

The chain is built from TRBV7-8 and TRBJ1-1; D is unclear. The V end lost 1 base, the J end lost 6 bases, and 9 bases lay between the germline ends. CDR1 and CDR2 (germline): SGHVS, FQNEAQ. This CDR3 spans 13 amino acids. CDR3 nucleotide sequence: TGTGCCAGCAGCTTAGGTCGGGGTGCTGAAGCTTTCTTT. Its protein is CASSLGRGAEAFF. The complete variable domain, with remaining parts taken from reference TRBV7-8 and TRBJ1-1, reads GAGVSQSPRYKVAKRGQDVALRCDPISGHVSLFWYQQALGQGPEFLTYFQNEAQLDKSGLPSDRFFAERPEGSVSTLKIQRTQQEDSAVYLCASSLGRGAEAFFGQGTRLTVV.

Only one count was recorded for this clone. V usage is TRBV4-3 and J usage is TRBJ2-2; tentative D call: TRBD1 (5 bases). The germline V and J ends were trimmed by 4 bases and 5 bases, with 8 bases remaining between them. Germline V gene lookup returns CDR1 LGHNA and CDR2 YSLEER. CDR3 length: 13 residues. The CDR3: CASSRSGTGELFF. In DNA form, the CDR3 reads TGCGCCAGCAGCCGGTCAGGGACCGGGGAGCTGTTTTTT.

V is TRBV30 and J is TRBJ1-2; TRBD1 matches 11 bases. The CDR3 totals 14 residues. Germline V gene lookup returns CDR1 GTSNPN and CDR2 SVGIG (reference sequence). V was clipped by 3 bases and J by 4 bases; unmatched bases: 4. The CDR3 nucleotides read TGTGCCTGGAGCGGGACAGGGGGGCCCTATGGCTACACCTTC. It codes for CAWSGTGGPYGYTF.

The V and J genes are TRBV7-2 and TRBJ1-6; the match to TRBD1 covers 7 bases. The CDR3 runs to 15 residues. Losses at the gene ends were 0 bases for V and 10 bases for J; bases not matched to a gene: 6. Germline assignment: CDR1 SGHTA and CDR2 FQGNSA. Written as DNA, the CDR3 is TGTGCCAGCAGCTTAGCCCGACAGGGTTGGTCACCCCTCCACTTT. It codes for CASSLARQGWSPLHF.

The chain has TRBV19 and TRBJ2-7; 12 nucleotides match TRBD2. The germline gives CDR1 LNHDA, CDR2 SQIVND (reference sequence). This CDR3 spans 15 amino acids. V gave up 5 bases and J gave up 1 base; unmatched junction bases: 3. For the CDR3, the DNA is TGTGCCAGTAGTGCGGGACTAGCGGGTTCCTACGAGCAGTACTTC. This encodes CASSAGLAGSYEQYF.

The chain links TRBV11-2 to TRBJ2-2; no reliable D call. V was clipped by 6 bases and J by 1 base, with 9 bases between them. This CDR3 contains 14 residues. Germline V gene sequence: CDR1 SGHAT, CDR2 FQNNGV. DNA for the CDR3: TGTGCCAGCAGTCGCACGGGGAACACCGGGGAGCTGTTTTTT. Its protein product is CASSRTGNTGELFF.

The chain combines TRBV19 with TRBJ1-2; TRBD1 might be the D (5 bases). The ends were cut back, 5 bases at V and 2 bases at J, with 15 bases in the middle. Germline CDR1 reads LNHDA; CDR2 reads SQIVND (reference sequence). The CDR3 length is 15 residues. CDR3 bases: TGTGCCAGTAGTCCCAGCTCAGGGCCCAACTATGGCTACACCTTC. Translation gives CASSPSSGPNYGYTF.

The chain combines TRBV2 with TRBJ2-7; D remains unclear. The CDR3 has 13 residues. V shed 5 bases and J shed 0 bases, with 8 bases lying between them. CDR1 SNHLY and CDR2 FYNNEI come from the germline V gene. The CDR3: CASSHDNSYEQYF. CDR3 nucleotide sequence: TGTGCCAGCAGTCATGACAACTCCTACGAGCAGTACTTC.

The rearrangement links TRBV5-1 to TRBJ1-2; perhaps TRBD1 as D (5 bases). Per germline, CDR1 SGHRS and CDR2 YFSETQ. Trimming left V 5 bases short and J 4 bases short, with 12 bases between. The CDR3 is made up of 13 amino acids. CDR3 coding DNA: TGCGCCAGCAGGGACACCTTAGGCTATGGCTACACCTTC. Amino acids: CASRDTLGYGYTF.

The CDR3 here is CASSPGGTGAAFF. CDR3 coding DNA: TGTGCCAGCAGCCCGGGGGGGACAGGGGCAGCTTTCTTT. V usage is TRBV11-2 and J usage is TRBJ1-1, with 10 bases identical to TRBD1. V was clipped by 5 bases and J by 10 bases; unmatched bases: 7. The CDR3 length is 13 residues. Germline loops: CDR1 SGHAT, CDR2 FQNNGV.

The chain carries TRBV18 and TRBJ2-7; tentative D call: TRBD2 (6 bases). The CDR3 runs to 15 residues. Trimming took off 2 bases at V and 2 bases at J, with 13 bases between the two ends. The germline CDR1 and CDR2 sequences are KGHSH and LQKENI. Here the CDR3 DNA reads TGTGCCAGCTCACCAATCAGGGCGGGGACCTACGAGCAGTACTTC. Amino acids: CASSPIRAGTYEQYF.

The chain employs TRBV5-1 and TRBJ2-2; 7 bases match TRBD1. The V gene end was trimmed by 0 bases and the J gene end by 4 bases; junction bases not matched to a gene: 9. Germline V gene lookup returns CDR1 SGHRS and CDR2 YFSETQ. The CDR3 consists of 17 residues. CDR3 residues: CASSLGTGTAFTGELFF. The DNA for the CDR3 is TGCGCCAGCAGCTTGGGGACAGGAACCGCGTTCACCGGGGAGCTGTTTTTT.

This rearrangement joins TRBV6-1 to TRBJ1-5; possible D gene TRBD1, 6 bases. Trimming shortened V by 2 bases and J by 4 bases, and 12 bases separated the two germline ends. This CDR3 has 15 residues. From germline, CDR1 is MNHNS and CDR2 SASEGT. The CDR3 DNA follows: TGTGCCAGCAGTGAAACAGGGAATTGGAATCAGCCCCAGCATTTT. Translating it yields CASSETGNWNQPQHF.

This chain links TRBV9 with TRBJ1-2, with D maybe TRBD1 (5 bases). V gave up 3 bases and J gave up 5 bases, with 20 bases separating them. The CDR3 consists of 16 residues. Germline V CDR1 and CDR2: SGDLS, YYNGEE. In nucleotides, the CDR3 is TGTGCCAGCAGCGAGGCGGGGCTCGACAGTTTTTATGGCTACACCTTC. It is translated as CASSEAGLDSFYGYTF.

The gene calls are TRBV27 and TRBJ2-1, with 11 nucleotides matching TRBD1. From germline, CDR1 is MNHEY and CDR2 SMNVEV (reference sequence). This CDR3 region has 15 residues. V shed 5 bases and J 8 bases; nucleotides not matched to a gene: 8. In nucleotides, the CDR3 is TGTGCCAGCAGTCCTCGGACAGGGGGCTTTTATGAGCAGTTCTTC. Protein: CASSPRTGGFYEQFF.

The J gene is TRBJ2-7, the V gene TRBV10-2, with TRBD2 matching 8 bases. The CDR3 totals 15 residues. Germline V gene data show CDR1 as WSHSY and CDR2 as SAAADI. V shed 2 bases and J 3 bases; nucleotides not matched to a gene: 6. The CDR3 loop is CASSERLAGGYEQYF. CDR3 nucleotide sequence: TGCGCCAGCAGTGAGAGGCTAGCGGGCGGCTACGAGCAGTACTTC.

V gene TRBV18 combines with J gene TRBJ1-6; D is unresolved. V gave up 3 bases and J gave up 7 bases, with 10 bases separating them. The germline gives CDR1 KGHSH, CDR2 LQKENI. The CDR3 spans 14 residues. In DNA, the CDR3 is TGTGCCAGCTCACCTGCGGCGGGGAATTCACCCCTCCACTTT. Translated, it gives CASSPAAGNSPLHF.

This clone appeared a few times. The chain combines TRBV2 with TRBJ1-1; 8 bases are shared with TRBD1. The V and J ends lost 4 bases and 5 bases, in that order; junction bases with no gene match: 6. CDR3 length: 14 amino acids. The V gene's germline CDR1 is SNHLY and CDR2 FYNNEI. The CDR3 spells CASSGGQGRTEAFF. Here the CDR3 DNA reads TGTGCCAGCAGTGGAGGACAGGGTAGGACTGAAGCTTTCTTT.

V gene TRBV7-9 combines with J gene TRBJ2-5; D is uncertain. Near its end, the DNA agrees better with TRBJ2-7, so the J call may be wrong. Germline assignment: CDR1 SEHNR and CDR2 FQNEAQ (reference sequence). This CDR3 contains 14 residues. CDR3 DNA sequence: TGTGCCAGCAGCTTAGGACGGAGCTCCTACGAGCAGTACTTC. This codes for CASSLGRSSYEQYF.

The chain couples TRBV6-1 to TRBJ2-7, with 9 bases identical to TRBD2. The V segment lost 4 bases and the J segment 2 bases; nucleotides outside the gene matches: 3. Looked up from germline, CDR1 is MNHNS and CDR2 is SASEGT. The CDR3 contains 14 residues. In DNA, the CDR3 is TGTGCCAGCAGTGCTAGCGGGAAAACCTACGAGCAGTACTTC. Its translation is CASSASGKTYEQYF.

J is TRBJ2-7 and V is TRBV2, with TRBD2 identical over 9 bases. The ends lost 2 bases at V and 5 bases at J; junction bases unmatched: 4. The germline V gene encodes CDR1 SNHLY and CDR2 FYNNEI. This CDR3 is 14 amino acids long. The CDR3 is CASSEIAGGHEQYF. As DNA, the CDR3 is TGTGCCAGCAGTGAAATCGCGGGAGGGCACGAGCAGTACTTC.

This sequence joins TRBV7-2 and TRBJ2-1, with 14 bases that match TRBD2. Germline values: CDR1 SGHTA, CDR2 FQGNSA. V shed 2 bases and J 10 bases; nucleotides not matched to a gene: 13. The CDR3 totals 18 residues. CDR3 coding DNA: TGTGCCAGCAGCTTAAAGGGTCGACTAGCGGGAGGGACCGCCGAGCAGTTCTTC. It translates to CASSLKGRLAGGTAEQFF. Full variable domain (rest looked up from reference TRBV7-2 and TRBJ2-1): GAGVSQSPSNKVTEKGKDVELRCDPISGHTALYWYRQSLGQGLEFLIYFQGNSAPDKSGLPSDRFSAERTGGSVSTLTIQRTQQEDSAVYLCASSLKGRLAGGTAEQFFGPGTRLTVL.

The chain joins TRBV2 to TRBJ1-2; D is uncertain. V lost 8 bases and J 4 bases, leaving 8 bases between the germline ends. CDR3 length equals 11 residues. Germline lookup yields CDR1 SNHLY and CDR2 FYNNEI. The CDR3 sequence: CASQLPYGYTF. In nucleotides, the CDR3 is TGTGCCAGCCAACTGCCCTATGGCTACACCTTC.